What follows describes a single T cell receptor (beta chain). Antigen: not known. PCR primers comprised 60 Vbeta and 13 Jbeta primers. Repertoires were generated with immunoSEQ multiplex PCR, while TCRdb's copy carries only in-frame clones and drops some. The sample contains some 87,000 clones, 70% to 85% of which appear only once. The entry originates in a study of cytomegalovirus exposure and HLA in healthy donors. Study summary: Approximately 180 million T cells yielded approximately 100 million unique TCR beta sequences, as an earlier analysis found.

Findings and limits, study-wide: In a later analysis, CMV-associated beta chains were mostly HLA-associated, it appeared.

Trimming took 7 bases from V and 1 from J, leaving 20 bases between them. Germline lookup yields CDR1 LGHNT and CDR2 FRNRAP. The CDR3 is 18 residues long. The origin of this receptor is a young man in good health and CMV-seronegative. The V call is TRBV12-5, the J call TRBJ2-6, with D possibly TRBD2 on 5 matching bases. Sequenced sample: PBMCs. The CDR3 nucleotides are TGTGCTAGTGTCGAACCCGGGGTAGTTTTTTCTGGGGCCAACGTCCTGACTTTC. Translation: CASVEPGVVFSGANVLTF.